Each of the 18 T cell receptor beta chains below was sequenced from the same sample in a study of OX40 agonist ivuxolimab in advanced cancers. Measured with immunoSEQ multiplex PCR; TCRdb has only the in-frame clones, and not every one. Of 50,000 to 55,000 clones listed, 84% were seen once; the top ten hold around 4.3%. Sequenced here: CD4+ or CD8+ T cells sorted from blood, sampled in a trial of the OX40 agonist ivuxolimab. The receptor source for this set is an adult with an advanced solid tumor such as melanoma, head and neck, liver or kidney cancer.

This chain links TRBV7-8 with TRBJ1-2; maybe TRBD1 (5 bases). Trimming pared 0 bases from V and 0 bases from J, leaving 5 bases between. The germline gives CDR1 SGHVS, CDR2 FQNEAQ. The CDR3 covers 14 residues. The CDR3 here is CASSLAGANYGYTF. The DNA for the CDR3 is TGTGCCAGCAGCTTAGCAGGGGCTAACTATGGCTACACCTTC. Together with reference TRBV7-8 and TRBJ1-2, the CDR3 gives the full variable domain: GAGVSQSPRYKVAKRGQDVALRCDPISGHVSLFWYQQALGQGPEFLTYFQNEAQLDKSGLPSDRFFAERPEGSVSTLKIQRTQQEDSAVYLCASSLAGANYGYTFGSGTRLTVV.

The chain is built from TRBV28 and TRBJ2-3, with TRBD2 matching 13 bases. Germline V gives CDR1 MDHEN, CDR2 SYDVKM. This CDR3 has 16 residues. V lost 4 bases and J lost 3; bases outside the gene matches: 4. CDR3 nucleotide sequence: TGTGCCAGCAGTTGGACTAGCGGGAGTGGGACAGATACGCAGTATTTT. Translated: CASSWTSGSGTDTQYF. The complete variable domain, with remaining parts taken from reference TRBV28 and TRBJ2-3, reads DVKVTQSSRYLVKRTGEKVFLECVQDMDHENMFWYRQDPGLGLRLIYFSYDVKMKEKGDIPEGYSVSREKKERFSLILESASTNQTSMYLCASSWTSGSGTDTQYFGPGTRLTVL.

This clone has just a few counts. This chain links TRBV6-5 with TRBJ2-7; 10 bases match TRBD1. Germline assignment: CDR1 MNHEY and CDR2 SVGAGI. The junction had 3 bases not matched to a gene; V was cut back by 8 bases and J by 2 bases. This CDR3 contains 13 residues. The chain's CDR3 is CASDGTGAYEQYF. CDR3 DNA sequence: TGTGCCAGCGACGGGACAGGGGCCTACGAGCAGTACTTC.

The rearrangement joins TRBV6-1 to TRBJ2-6; D remains unclear. This CDR3 is 12 amino acids long. Germline V CDR1 and CDR2: MNHNS, SASEGT. Trimming cost V 8 bases and J 2 bases, with 4 bases left between them. CDR3 nucleotide sequence: TGTGCCAGCCGGGCTGGGGCCAACGTCCTGACTTTC. Translation gives CASRAGANVLTF.

The chain links TRBV13 to TRBJ2-1; 7 bases line up with TRBD1. Germline trimming cut 7 bases from V and 6 bases from J; bases unmatched to any gene: 9. The V gene's germline CDR1 is PRHDT and CDR2 FYEKMQ (reference sequence). The CDR3 has 14 amino acids. The CDR3 here is CASTRPRQGNEQFF. CDR3 bases: TGTGCCAGCACTAGACCGAGACAGGGCAATGAGCAGTTCTTC. Full variable domain (missing parts from reference TRBV13 and TRBJ2-1): AAGVIQSPRHLIKEKRETATLKCYPIPRHDTVYWYQQGPGQDPQFLISFYEKMQSDKGSIPDRFSAQQFSDYHSELNMSSLELGDSALYFCASTRPRQGNEQFFGPGTRLTVL.

The chain recombines TRBV7-9 with TRBJ1-3; D gene uncertain. Trimming took 4 bases from V and 1 from J, leaving 8 bases between them. Germline CDR1 reads SEHNR; CDR2 reads FQNEAQ (reference sequence). The CDR3 is made up of 14 amino acids. CDR3 DNA sequence: TGTGCCAGCAGCTCAACCTTATCTGGAAACACCATATATTTT. It translates to CASSSTLSGNTIYF. The complete variable domain, with remaining parts taken from reference TRBV7-9 and TRBJ1-3, reads DTGVSQNPRHKITKRGQNVTFRCDPISEHNRLYWYRQTLGQGPEFLTYFQNEAQLEKSRLLSDRFSAERPKGSFSTLEIQRTEQGDSAMYLCASSSTLSGNTIYFGEGSWLTVV.

The chain couples TRBV11-2 to TRBJ2-1; D is uncertain. Per germline, CDR1 SGHAT and CDR2 FQNNGV. There are 11 residues in the CDR3. V dropped 5 bases and J dropped 4 bases, with 3 bases sitting between them. This chain's CDR3 is CASSPYNEQFF. The CDR3 bases are TGTGCCAGCAGCCCGTACAATGAGCAGTTCTTC.

The chain uses TRBV10-1 and TRBJ2-5, with D possibly matching TRBD2 (6 bases). Trimming left V 4 bases short and J 5 bases short, with 14 bases between. Germline-derived CDR1 and CDR2 are WNHNN and SYGVQD (reference sequence). CDR3 size: 14 residues. The CDR3 loop is CASSGGIKGETQYF. CDR3 nucleotide sequence: TGCGCCAGCAGTGGCGGGATTAAGGGGGAGACCCAGTACTTC.

V gene TRBV27 combines with J gene TRBJ2-6; 10 nucleotides line up with TRBD1. Germline V gene lookup returns CDR1 MNHEY and CDR2 SMNVEV (reference sequence). The length of the CDR3 is 18 residues. Trimming removed 5 bases from V and 0 bases from J; junction bases left unmatched: 7. Written as DNA, the CDR3 is TGTGCCAGCAGTCCGGGACAGGGGATCCCCTCTGGGGCCAACGTCCTGACTTTC. The encoded protein is CASSPGQGIPSGANVLTF.

The chain employs TRBV4-3 and TRBJ2-4; 8 nucleotides align to TRBD1. From germline, CDR1 is LGHNA and CDR2 YSLEER. V lost 4 bases and J lost 8; bases outside the gene matches: 7. There are 14 residues in the CDR3. CDR3 DNA: TGCGCCAGCAGCCGGTCAGGGGGCTGGGACATTCAGTACTTC. It is translated as CASSRSGGWDIQYF.

V is TRBV14 and J is TRBJ2-3, with TRBD1 matching over 9 bases. The CDR3 covers 17 residues. The V gene's germline CDR1 is SGHDN and CDR2 FVKESK. J gave up 1 base and V 0 bases, and 5 bases lay outside the gene matches. In DNA form, the CDR3 reads TGTGCCAGCAGCCAAGAGCGGGGACAGGGACGCACAGATACGCAGTATTTT. Its protein is CASSQERGQGRTDTQYF.

This chain connects TRBV29-1 to TRBJ2-2; the match to TRBD2 covers 8 bases. Germline lookup yields CDR1 SQVTM and CDR2 ANQGSEA. This CDR3 is 15 amino acids long. After removal of 3 bases from V and 1 base from J, the junction contained 4 bases not matched to a gene. The CDR3 region is CSVDIAGQNTGELFF. The CDR3 DNA reads as TGCAGCGTTGATATAGCGGGACAGAACACCGGGGAGCTGTTTTTT.

The V call is TRBV7-6, the J call TRBJ2-7; D ambiguous. V dropped 0 bases and J dropped 5 bases, with 5 bases sitting between them. The germline CDR1 and CDR2 sequences are SGHVS and FNYEAQ. This CDR3 region has 12 residues. The CDR3 loop reads CASSLASNEQYF. CDR3 DNA sequence: TGTGCCAGCAGCTTAGCCAGCAACGAGCAGTACTTC.

The J gene is TRBJ2-1, the V gene TRBV2; the D gene is possibly TRBD2 (6 bases). Germline V CDR1 and CDR2: SNHLY, FYNNEI. The CDR3 has 15 residues. Deletions cut 10 bases from V and 7 bases from J, with 23 bases between. The DNA for the CDR3 is TGTGCCATCCGGGAGCAGGGAGTCGTTGGAAATGAGCAGTTCTTC. This gives the protein CAIREQGVVGNEQFF.

This clone was seen only a few times. The chain carries TRBV5-1 and TRBJ2-1, with 13 bases fitting TRBD2. Trimming took 4 bases from V and 3 from J; bases not matched to a gene: 7. The CDR3 is 17 amino acids. Germline lookup yields CDR1 SGHRS and CDR2 YFSETQ. Written as DNA, the CDR3 is TGCGCCAGCAGCAGTGGGACTAGCGGGATCAACTACAATGAGCAGTTCTTC. It encodes CASSSGTSGINYNEQFF.

This chain joins TRBV25-1 and TRBJ1-5; the match to TRBD1 covers 7 bases. J gave up 3 bases and V 3 bases, and 2 bases lay outside the gene matches. The CDR3 is made up of 14 amino acids. Germline CDR1 is MGHDK and CDR2 is SYGVNS. CDR3 residues: CASSEDRYNQPQHF. The CDR3 DNA reads TGTGCCAGCAGTGAGGACAGGTACAATCAGCCCCAGCATTTT.

The V call is TRBV5-1, the J call TRBJ1-1; 7 bases fit TRBD1. CDR3 length: 14 residues. Losses at the gene ends were 4 bases for V and 1 base for J; bases not matched to a gene: 4. From germline, CDR1 is SGHRS and CDR2 YFSETQ. DNA of the CDR3: TGCGCCAGCAGCGCCGGGACAGCGAACACTGAAGCTTTCTTT. Translation gives CASSAGTANTEAFF. The full variable domain, with the rest looked up from reference TRBV5-1 and TRBJ1-1, is KAGVTQTPRYLIKTRGQQVTLSCSPISGHRSVSWYQQTPGQGLQFLFEYFSETQRNKGNFPGRFSGRQFSNSRSEMNVSTLELGDSALYLCASSAGTANTEAFFGQGTRLTVV.

J is TRBJ2-7 and V is TRBV10-3; TRBD1 matches 7 bases. The V gene's germline CDR1 is ENHRY and CDR2 SYGVKD. V gave up 0 bases and J gave up 2 bases; unmatched junction bases: 4. This CDR3 comprises 15 residues. The CDR3 bases are TGTGCCATCAGTGAGTCGAGCGACAGGGCCTACGAGCAGTACTTC. Its protein is CAISESSDRAYEQYF.